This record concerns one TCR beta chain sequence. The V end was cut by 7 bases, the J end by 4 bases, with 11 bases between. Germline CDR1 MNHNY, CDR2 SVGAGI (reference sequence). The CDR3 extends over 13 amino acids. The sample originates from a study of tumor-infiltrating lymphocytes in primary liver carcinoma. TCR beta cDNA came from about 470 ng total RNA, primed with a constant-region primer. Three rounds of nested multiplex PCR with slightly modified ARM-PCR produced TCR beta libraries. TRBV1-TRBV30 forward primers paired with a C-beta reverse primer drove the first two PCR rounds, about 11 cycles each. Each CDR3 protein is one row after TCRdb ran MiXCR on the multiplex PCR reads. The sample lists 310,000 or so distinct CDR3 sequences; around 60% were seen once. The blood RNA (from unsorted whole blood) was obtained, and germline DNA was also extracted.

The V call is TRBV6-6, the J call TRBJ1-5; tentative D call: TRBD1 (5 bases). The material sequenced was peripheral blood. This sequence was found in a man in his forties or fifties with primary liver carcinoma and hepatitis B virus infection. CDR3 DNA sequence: TGTGCCAGCACCGGGACCCAGAATCAGCCCCAGCATTTT. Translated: CASTGTQNQPQHF.